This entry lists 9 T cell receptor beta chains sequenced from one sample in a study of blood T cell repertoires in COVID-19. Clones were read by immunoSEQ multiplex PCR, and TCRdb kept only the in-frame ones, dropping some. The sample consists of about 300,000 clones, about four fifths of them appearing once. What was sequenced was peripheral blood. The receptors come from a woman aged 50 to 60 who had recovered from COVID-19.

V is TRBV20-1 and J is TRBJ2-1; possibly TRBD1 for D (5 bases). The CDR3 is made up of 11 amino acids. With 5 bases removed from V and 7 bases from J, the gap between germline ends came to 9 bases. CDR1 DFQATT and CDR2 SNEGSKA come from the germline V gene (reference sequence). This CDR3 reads CSARRGNEQFF. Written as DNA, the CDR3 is TGCAGTGCTCGTAGGGGAAATGAGCAGTTCTTC.

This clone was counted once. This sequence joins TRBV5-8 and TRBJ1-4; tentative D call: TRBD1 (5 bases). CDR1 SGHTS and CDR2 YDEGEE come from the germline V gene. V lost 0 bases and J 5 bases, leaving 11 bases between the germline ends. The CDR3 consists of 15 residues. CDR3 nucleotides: TGTGCCAGCAGCTTGGGCAGGGCTGGGAATGAAAAACTGTTTTTT. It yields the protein CASSLGRAGNEKLFF.

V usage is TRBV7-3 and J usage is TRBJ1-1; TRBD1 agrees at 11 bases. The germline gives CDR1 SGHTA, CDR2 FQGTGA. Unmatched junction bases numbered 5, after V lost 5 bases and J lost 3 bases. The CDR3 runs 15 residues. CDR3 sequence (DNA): TGTGCCAGCAGCCCGGGACAGGGGGGGTACACTGAAGCTTTCTTT. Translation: CASSPGQGGYTEAFF.

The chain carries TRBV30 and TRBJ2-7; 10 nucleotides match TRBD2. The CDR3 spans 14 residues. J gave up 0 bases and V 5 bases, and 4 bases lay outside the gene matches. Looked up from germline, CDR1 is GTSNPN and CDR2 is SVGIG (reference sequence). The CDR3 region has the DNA TGTGCCTGGGGCGGGACTAGCGACTCCTACGAGCAGTACTTC. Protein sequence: CAWGGTSDSYEQYF.

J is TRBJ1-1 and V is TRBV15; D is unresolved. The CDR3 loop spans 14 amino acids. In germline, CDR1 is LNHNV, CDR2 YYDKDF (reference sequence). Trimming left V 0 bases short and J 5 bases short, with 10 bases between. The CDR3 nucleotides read TGTGCCACCAGCAGAGATCCAGCGGGTACTGAAGCTTTCTTT. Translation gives CATSRDPAGTEAFF.

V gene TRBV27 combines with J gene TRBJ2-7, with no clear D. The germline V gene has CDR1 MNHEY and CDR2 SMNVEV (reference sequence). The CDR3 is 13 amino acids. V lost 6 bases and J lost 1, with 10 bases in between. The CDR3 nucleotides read TGTGCCAGCAGCTTGACTTGGTCCTACGAGCAGTACTTC. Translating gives CASSLTWSYEQYF.

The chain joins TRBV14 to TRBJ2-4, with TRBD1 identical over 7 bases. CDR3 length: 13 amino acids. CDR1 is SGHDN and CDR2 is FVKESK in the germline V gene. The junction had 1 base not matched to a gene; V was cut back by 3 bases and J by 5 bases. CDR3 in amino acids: CASSQDRQNIQYF. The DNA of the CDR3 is TGTGCCAGCAGCCAGGACAGGCAAAACATTCAGTACTTC.

This chain's CDR3 is CASSLDGQDGYTF. Here the CDR3 DNA reads TGTGCCAGCAGCTTGGACGGCCAGGATGGCTACACCTTC. The chain employs TRBV5-4 and TRBJ1-2; no clear D gene. CDR3 length equals 13 residues. Germline CDR1 reads SGHNT; CDR2 reads YYREEE (reference sequence). V shed 0 bases and J shed 6 bases, with 9 bases lying between them.

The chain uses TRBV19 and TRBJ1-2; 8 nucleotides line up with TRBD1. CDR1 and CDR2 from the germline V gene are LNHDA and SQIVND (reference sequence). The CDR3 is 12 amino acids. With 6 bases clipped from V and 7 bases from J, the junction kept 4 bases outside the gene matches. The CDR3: CASSGQGGGYTF. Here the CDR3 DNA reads TGTGCCAGTAGCGGACAGGGTGGTGGCTACACCTTC.